Below, 24 T cell receptor beta chains from the same sample are listed, as sequenced in a study of response to subunit inactivated influenza vaccine. From the RT-PCR reads, TCRdb called clonotypes with MiXCR, one entry per CDR3 protein. The table records roughly 540,000 distinct CDR3 sequences, approximately 22% of them present only once. These same records also appear under a second study, on T cells expressing NK-cell markers. This second study says: In generating TCR beta cDNA, 5'RACE template switching with UMIs was used.

This material consisted of CD4+ T cells sorted from PBMCs, taken approximately 12 days after vaccination. These receptors all stem from a man aged 50-59 years who received an inactivated influenza vaccine.

This clonotype was recorded a few times. The chain joins TRBV11-2 to TRBJ2-5; D is possibly TRBD2 (5 bases). In germline, CDR1 is SGHAT, CDR2 FQNNGV. The CDR3 has 16 amino acids. The germline V and J ends were trimmed by 5 bases and 2 bases, with 18 bases remaining between them. Written as DNA, the CDR3 is TGTGCCAGCAGCCCCCTGAGGGAGAGGGCGCAAGAGACCCAGTACTTC. It encodes CASSPLRERAQETQYF.

Comments on this clonotype: One junction end does not reproduce the germline sequence, and a read error may be involved. The chain employs TRBV20-1 and TRBJ1-5; D gene uncertain. CDR3 length: 14 amino acids. The germline CDR1 and CDR2 sequences are DFQATT and SNEGSKA (reference sequence). This chain's CDR3 is CSVRPVRGNQPQHF. The CDR3 DNA reads TGCAGTGTTAGACCGGTGAGAGGCAATCAGCCCCAGCATTTT.

The chain carries TRBV5-1 and TRBJ2-7, with TRBD2 matching over 10 bases. The CDR3 consists of 14 residues. CDR1 SGHRS and CDR2 YFSETQ come from the germline V gene. The V segment lost 3 bases and the J segment 6 bases; nucleotides outside the gene matches: 6. CDR3 residues: CASSSSGTSVEQYF. In DNA form, the CDR3 reads TGCGCCAGCAGCTCCTCCGGGACTAGCGTCGAGCAGTACTTC.

V and J are TRBV20-1 and TRBJ2-1; 9 bases fit TRBD2. V gave up 1 base and J gave up 8 bases; unmatched junction bases: 9. The CDR3 is 15 residues long. From germline, CDR1 is DFQATT and CDR2 SNEGSKA (reference sequence). Written as DNA, the CDR3 is TGCAGTGCTAGAGGAGGCGGGAGGGCCGACTATGAGCAGTTCTTC. This gives the protein CSARGGGRADYEQFF.

The chain couples TRBV24-1 to TRBJ2-7; D might be TRBD1 (5 bases). The germline gives CDR1 KGHDR, CDR2 SFDVKD. Deletions cut 9 bases from V and 3 bases from J, with 14 bases between. The CDR3 runs 13 residues. The CDR3 DNA follows: TGTGCCACCTCTCACGGCCAGGGCTACGAGCAGTACTTC. It specifies CATSHGQGYEQYF.

This clonotype showed up just a few times. The V gene is TRBV4-3, the J gene TRBJ1-4, with no clear D. CDR1 is LGHNA, CDR2 YSLEER, per germline. This CDR3 comprises 15 residues. V was pared by 0 bases and J by 8 bases, with 13 bases between. DNA of the CDR3: TGCGCCAGCAGCCAAGATTTTGCAGGTGTCGAAAAACTGTTTTTT. Translation: CASSQDFAGVEKLFF.

The chain joins TRBV21-1 to TRBJ2-7; no check of the table's D call, TRBD1, against the DNA was made. TRBV21-1 is an annotated pseudogene. The CDR3 extends over 15 amino acids. CDR3 in amino acids: CASSPGADLSYEQYF. In DNA, the CDR3 is TGTGCCAGCAGTCCAGGGGCCGACCTATCCTACGAGCAGTACTTC.

The chain recombines TRBV20-1 with TRBJ2-5; possibly TRBD1 for D (6 bases). The DNA matches TRBJ2-1 better at its end, which makes the J call doubtful. The CDR3 contains 13 residues. The germline CDR1 and CDR2 sequences are DFQATT and SNEGSKA (reference sequence). CDR3 amino acids: CSKSRGHQETQFF. CDR3 nucleotide sequence: TGCAGTAAGAGCCGGGGACACCAAGAGACCCAGTTCTTC.

This chain connects TRBV3-1 to TRBJ1-4; no firm D call. The germline gives CDR1 LGHDT, CDR2 YNNKEL (reference sequence). V dropped 1 base and J dropped 0 bases, with 6 bases sitting between them. This CDR3 is built from 15 residues. The CDR3 loop is CASSQVMTTNEKLFF. The CDR3 coding sequence is TGTGCCAGCAGCCAAGTAATGACAACTAATGAAAAACTGTTTTTT.

This clonotype was detected only a few times. The chain is built from TRBV6-1 and TRBJ1-6; 7 nucleotides match TRBD1. The V and J ends lost 6 bases and 7 bases, in that order; junction bases with no gene match: 6. Germline V gives CDR1 MNHNS, CDR2 SASEGT. This CDR3 is 14 amino acids long. The CDR3 here is CASSQGQLNSPLHF. CDR3 sequence (DNA): TGTGCCAGCAGCCAGGGACAGCTAAATTCACCCCTCCACTTT.

The V gene is TRBV20-1, the J gene TRBJ2-3; D possibly corresponds to TRBD2 (6 bases). This CDR3 has 15 amino acids. The V gene's germline CDR1 is DFQATT and CDR2 SNEGSKA (reference sequence). V was shortened by 6 bases and J by 0 bases, with 16 bases between the two germline ends. This CDR3 reads CSALVHGRSTDTQYF. CDR3 in DNA: TGCAGTGCCCTGGTCCATGGGAGGAGCACAGATACGCAGTATTTT.

This clonotype has only a few counts. This chain uses TRBV6-5 with TRBJ2-1, with 11 positions matching TRBD1. This CDR3 has 15 residues. Germline loops: CDR1 MNHEY, CDR2 SVGAGI. V was pared by 1 base and J by 9 bases, with 5 bases of the junction left unmatched. CDR3 loop: CASSYWTGGLREQFF. Written as DNA, the CDR3 is TGTGCCAGCAGTTACTGGACAGGGGGCCTTCGTGAGCAGTTCTTC.

This chain joins TRBV3-1 and TRBJ2-7; possibly TRBD2 for D (5 bases). Trimming left V 4 bases short and J 5 bases short, with 18 bases between. Germline V gene lookup returns CDR1 LGHDT and CDR2 YNNKEL (reference sequence). This CDR3 region has 15 residues. CDR3 DNA: TGTGCCAGCAGCCCCGGACTGGAAGTGTTCAACGAGCAGTACTTC. It is translated as CASSPGLEVFNEQYF.

The chain has TRBV10-3 and TRBJ2-7; maybe TRBD2 (5 bases). The V gene's germline CDR1 is ENHRY and CDR2 SYGVKD. The CDR3 extends over 14 amino acids. The V end was cut by 10 bases, the J end by 5 bases, with 21 bases between. Here the CDR3 reads CASSKDGSANEQYF. Written as DNA, the CDR3 is TGTGCCAGCAGCAAGGATGGTAGCGCCAACGAGCAGTACTTC.

This clonotype has a handful of counts. The chain links TRBV5-1 to TRBJ1-4; D remains unclear. Trimming pared 0 bases from V and 4 bases from J, leaving 13 bases between. The germline gives CDR1 SGHRS, CDR2 YFSETQ. The CDR3 spans 16 residues. The DNA for the CDR3 is TGCGCCAGCAGCTTGGCAATCCAGGATATTAATGAAAAACTGTTTTTT. Residues: CASSLAIQDINEKLFF.

This clonotype was seen a handful of times. The chain has TRBV24-1 and TRBJ2-5; possibly TRBD1 for D (5 bases). Trimming removed 0 bases from V and 1 base from J, with 5 bases in between. The V gene's germline CDR1 is KGHDR and CDR2 SFDVKD. This CDR3 is 14 amino acids long. Written as DNA, the CDR3 is TGTGCCACCAGTGATTTGGACAGCCAAGAGACCCAGTACTTC. It codes for CATSDLDSQETQYF.

The chain is built from TRBV27 and TRBJ2-1; the match to TRBD2 covers 8 bases. Germline V gives CDR1 MNHEY, CDR2 SMNVEV (reference sequence). The CDR3 length is 16 residues. V trimming: 2 bases; J trimming: 4 bases; junction bases outside the gene matches: 7. CDR3 protein: CASSLAGGPAYNEQFF. CDR3 nucleotide sequence: TGTGCCAGCAGTTTAGCGGGGGGCCCCGCGTACAATGAGCAGTTCTTC.

This clonotype occurred many times. The chain has TRBV12-3 or TRBV12-4 and TRBJ2-1, with a possible D match to TRBD2 (5 bases). The V gene lost 1 base and the J gene lost 13 bases, with 14 bases spanning the gap. CDR3 length: 13 residues. This CDR3 is CASSLVPNTGQFF. In nucleotides, the CDR3 is TGTGCCAGCAGTTTAGTCCCGAATACGGGACAGTTCTTC.

This clonotype occurred a few times. This chain joins TRBV10-3 and TRBJ2-7; D is ambiguous. Germline V gene sequence: CDR1 ENHRY, CDR2 SYGVKD. Trimming took off 8 bases at V and 2 bases at J, with 7 bases between the two ends. The CDR3 length is 11 residues. The DNA of the CDR3 is TGTGCCATCGGATCAACCTACGAGCAGTACTTC. Translated, it gives CAIGSTYEQYF.

The V gene is TRBV4-2, the J gene TRBJ2-7; D might be TRBD2 (5 bases). This CDR3 has 14 residues. CDR1 and CDR2 from the germline V gene are LGHNA and YNFKEQ. V was shortened by 0 bases and J by 4 bases, with 10 bases between the two germline ends. The CDR3, as DNA: TGTGCCAGCAGCCAAGATAACGGGGTTTACGAGCAGTACTTC. The encoded protein is CASSQDNGVYEQYF.

This chain joins TRBV19 and TRBJ2-7; 9 bases fit TRBD2. The CDR3 sequence is 15 residues long. Germline V lookup: CDR1 LNHDA, CDR2 SQIVND (reference sequence). Trimming cost V 5 bases and J 1 base; bases outside gene matches: 6. The CDR3 DNA reads as TGTGCCAGTAGTTTTAGCGGGAGAGGTTCCTACGAGCAGTACTTC. It codes for CASSFSGRGSYEQYF.

This clonotype was counted only a few times. The chain combines TRBV9 with TRBJ2-7; TRBD2 agrees at 9 bases. The CDR3 is 16 residues long. CDR1 is SGDLS and CDR2 is YYNGEE in the germline V gene. Unmatched junction bases numbered 11, after V lost 3 bases and J lost 4 bases. CDR3 protein: CASSAQEAGGRYEQYF. CDR3 DNA sequence: TGTGCCAGCAGCGCCCAGGAAGCGGGGGGTCGGTACGAGCAGTACTTC.

By share of the sample, this clonotype is medium-sized (0.01 to 0.1%). The chain carries TRBV29-1 and TRBJ1-3; D gene uncertain. CDR1 SQVTM and CDR2 ANQGSEA come from the germline V gene. The CDR3 contains 12 residues. V was cut by 5 bases and J by 4 bases, with 9 bases left in between. For the CDR3, the DNA is TGCAGCGTTCTCCTAACGGGAAACACCATATATTTT. This gives the protein CSVLLTGNTIYF.

This clonotype was detected a few times. This chain joins TRBV9 and TRBJ2-3; D call uncertain. Germline V gene lookup returns CDR1 SGDLS and CDR2 YYNGEE. V lost 3 bases and J lost 2, with 13 bases in between. The CDR3 runs to 15 residues. The chain's CDR3 is CASSENLAVTDTQYF. The CDR3 DNA sequence: TGTGCCAGCAGCGAAAACTTAGCTGTCACAGATACGCAGTATTTT. The complete variable domain, with remaining parts taken from reference TRBV9 and TRBJ2-3, reads DSGVTQTPKHLITATGQRVTLRCSPRSGDLSVYWYQQSLDQGLQFLIQYYNGEERAKGNILERFSAQQFPDLHSELNLSSLELGDSALYFCASSENLAVTDTQYFGPGTRLTVL.